This is a list of T cell receptor beta chains from one sample in a study of T-cell reconstitution after alpha-beta-depleted transplantation in children. TCRdb used MiXCR to reprocess the PCR reads, holding one entry per CDR3 protein. The sample shows about 610,000 distinct CDR3 sequences, about 10% of them seen only once. The sample consisted of PBMCs from the stem cell graft donor, taken from the stem cell graft. All receptors come from a human donor who donated a stem cell graft to a child with acute myeloid leukemia. Both conserved end residues are part of each CDR3. The D gene is left open where the match is weak. Size tells how often a clone was seen (once, few, many) or the class of an expanded clone, and some rows leave it out.

size	V	J	D	CDR3	DNA
NA	TRBV27	TRBJ2-3	TRBD2	CASSARLAGVFTQYF	TGTGCCAGCAGTGCTAGACTAGCGGGAGTGTTTACGCAGTATTTT
once	TRBV10-3	TRBJ2-1	NA	CAISPTRDNEQFF	TGTGCCATCAGTCCCACTAGAGACAATGAGCAGTTCTTC
few	TRBV4-2	TRBJ2-1	TRBD1	CASSPGLDRDRQFF	TGTGCCAGCAGCCCCGGACTGGACAGGGATCGGCAGTTCTTC
many	TRBV7-9	TRBJ2-3	TRBD2	CASSSRTSGTDTQYF	TGTGCCAGCAGCTCGCGGACTAGCGGCACAGATACGCAGTATTTT
many	TRBV20-1	TRBJ2-7	TRBD2	CSARGLAGETYEQYF	TGCAGTGCTCGTGGTCTAGCGGGAGAGACCTACGAGCAGTACTTC
many	TRBV27	TRBJ2-7	TRBD2	CASSPSGGVPYEQYF	TGTGCCAGCAGTCCTAGCGGAGGGGTCCCCTACGAGCAGTACTTC
NA	TRBV27	TRBJ2-1	NA	CASSQLRLPNEQFF	TGTGCCAGCAGTCAACTACGGCTTCCCAATGAGCAGTTCTTC
NA	TRBV25-1	TRBJ2-3	TRBD1	CASSEYPDDRDRDTQYF	TGTGCCAGCAGTGAATATCCCGATGACAGGGACAGGGATACGCAGTATTTT
NA	TRBV20-1	TRBJ2-5	TRBD2	CSERWGGETQYF	TGCAGTGAACGGTGGGGAGGGGAGACCCAGTACTTC
many	TRBV12-3/TRBV12-4	TRBJ1-1	NA	CASSLVWGTEAFF	TGTGCCAGCAGTTTAGTGTGGGGGACTGAAGCTTTCTTT
NA	TRBV30	TRBJ2-2	NA	CAWNRVAWYSAGELFF	TGTGCCTGGAACCGGGTTGCATGGTATTCCGCCGGGGAGCTGTTTTTT
NA	TRBV11-2	TRBJ2-4	NA	CASSLVLGQNIQYF	TGTGCCAGCAGCTTAGTGCTGGGACAAAACATTCAGTACTTC
many	TRBV2	TRBJ2-3	TRBD2	CASSAVSGADTQYF	TGTGCCAGCAGTGCGGTTAGCGGGGCAGATACGCAGTATTTT
NA	TRBV7-2	TRBJ2-5	TRBD1	CAGSLDRSYGTQYF	TGTGCCGGCAGCCTGGACAGGAGCTATGGGACCCAGTACTTC
NA	TRBV5-1	TRBJ1-6	NA	CASSLAASNNSPLHF	TGCGCCAGCAGCTTGGCCGCGTCCAATAATTCACCCCTCCACTTT
NA	TRBV5-1	TRBJ2-7	NA	CASNRMGAYEQYF	TGCGCCAGCAACAGGATGGGGGCCTACGAGCAGTACTTC
NA	TRBV24-1	TRBJ1-2	NA	CATRDGGYGYTF	TGTGCCACCCGGGACGGAGGCTATGGCTACACCTTC
NA	TRBV6-2/TRBV6-3	TRBJ2-7	NA	CASALADYEQYF	TGTGCCAGTGCCCTAGCAGACTACGAGCAGTACTTC
few	TRBV12-3/TRBV12-4	TRBJ1-3	TRBD1	CASSRQGAGNTIYF	TGTGCCAGCAGCCGACAGGGGGCTGGAAACACCATATATTTT
many	TRBV18	TRBJ2-1	TRBD2	CASSPTSGRVYEQFF	TGTGCCAGCTCACCGACTAGCGGGAGAGTATATGAGCAGTTCTTC
few	TRBV20-1	TRBJ2-2	NA	CSAGSRGELFF	TGCAGTGCTGGTTCGCGGGGGGAGCTGTTTTTT
few	TRBV12-3/TRBV12-4	TRBJ2-7	NA	CASSRYPYEQYF	TGTGCCAGCAGCCGGTACCCGTACGAGCAGTACTTC
many	TRBV6-1	TRBJ2-7	TRBD2	CASSPGLAGPYEQYF	TGTGCCAGCAGCCCGGGACTAGCGGGGCCCTACGAGCAGTACTTC
NA	TRBV20-1	TRBJ1-5	NA	CSASFGGRVSNQPQHF	TGCAGTGCTAGCTTTGGGGGTCGCGTATCCAATCAGCCCCAGCATTTT
few	TRBV6-1	TRBJ2-5	NA	CAAGASSLGKETQYF	TGTGCGGCTGGGGCAAGTTCCTTGGGGAAAGAGACCCAGTACTTC
few	TRBV20-1	TRBJ2-2	NA	CSALRAGELFF	TGCAGTGCACTCAGGGCCGGGGAGCTGTTTTTT
few	TRBV20-1	TRBJ1-4	NA	CSASRREGREKLFF	TGCAGTGCTAGCCGGAGGGAGGGACGGGAAAAACTGTTTTTT
NA	TRBV6-1	TRBJ1-1	NA	CASRWIVNTEAFF	TGTGCCTCCCGATGGATAGTAAACACTGAAGCTTTCTTT
NA	TRBV7-9	TRBJ2-1	TRBD2	CASSFASTSTTQFF	TGTGCCAGCAGCTTTGCGTCGACTAGCACTACCCAGTTCTTC
NA	TRBV25-1	TRBJ1-2	TRBD1	CASSAAGTGGRGYTF	TGTGCCAGCAGTGCCGCCGGGACAGGGGGTAGGGGCTACACCTTC
NA	TRBV19	TRBJ1-2	TRBD1	CASKMDRADGYTF	TGTGCCAGTAAAATGGACAGGGCTGATGGCTACACCTTC
NA	TRBV5-1	TRBJ2-3	NA	CASSQAVAAPDTQYF	TGCGCCAGCAGCCAGGCAGTGGCTGCCCCAGATACGCAGTATTTT
NA	TRBV27	TRBJ1-2	TRBD1	CASSLQGGSYGYTF	TGTGCCAGCAGTCTCCAGGGGGGAAGCTATGGCTACACCTTC
few	TRBV6-1	TRBJ1-5	NA	CASSESPGVGQPQHF	TGTGCCAGCAGTGAATCTCCAGGGGTAGGACAGCCCCAGCATTTT
few	TRBV13	TRBJ2-7	NA	CASSRTGREQYF	TGTGCCAGCAGCCGGACGGGGCGCGAGCAGTACTTC
few	TRBV28	TRBJ1-2	TRBD1	CASSGTEGYGYTF	TGTGCCAGCAGTGGGACAGAGGGCTATGGCTACACCTTC
few	TRBV6-2/TRBV6-3	TRBJ2-3	NA	CASSPWGSETDTQYF	TGTGCCAGCAGTCCCTGGGGTAGCGAGACAGATACGCAGTATTTT
few	TRBV29-1	TRBJ1-5	NA	CSVALPNSNQPQHF	TGCAGCGTTGCCTTACCTAATAGCAATCAGCCCCAGCATTTT
few	TRBV28	TRBJ1-5	NA	CASSFEIYNQPQHF	TGTGCCAGCAGCTTTGAGATCTACAATCAGCCCCAGCATTTT
NA	TRBV7-8	TRBJ1-1	NA	CASSLTGGVTEAFF	TGTGCCAGCAGCTTGACAGGAGGGGTAACTGAAGCTTTCTTT
NA	TRBV29-1	TRBJ2-7	NA	CSVSSGSGAYEQYF	TGCAGCGTGAGTAGTGGCTCTGGGGCCTACGAGCAGTACTTC
many	TRBV20-1	TRBJ2-7	NA	CSARRGLSSYEQYF	TGCAGTGCTCGCAGGGGACTGAGCTCCTACGAGCAGTACTTC
many	TRBV6-1	TRBJ2-1	NA	CASSERDSRFF	TGTGCCAGCAGTGAGCGGGACTCTCGGTTCTTC
NA	TRBV30	TRBJ2-1	NA	CAWTLPYNEQFF	TGTGCCTGGACTTTGCCTTACAATGAGCAGTTCTTC
many	TRBV7-2	TRBJ2-1	NA	CASSLDGGESRQFF	TGTGCCAGCAGCTTAGACGGCGGGGAAAGCCGGCAGTTCTTC